These 26 T cell receptor beta chains originate from one sample sequenced in a study of Tregs in tolerant kidney transplant recipients. Assay: immunoSEQ multiplex PCR; the TCRdb copy retains only in-frame clones and omits some. The sample yields 200,000 to 300,000 clones, roughly 80% seen once. The specimen was CD4+ T cells from blood. The receptors were gathered from a human donor in good health.

The rearrangement links TRBV13 to TRBJ1-1; D is perhaps TRBD1 (5 bases). CDR1 and CDR2 (germline): PRHDT, FYEKMQ (reference sequence). The CDR3 totals 15 residues. Trimming cost V 4 bases and J 1 base, with 13 bases left between them. CDR3 DNA sequence: TGTGCCAGCAGCTCGGCAGGGAGGGGGAACACTGAAGCTTTCTTT. This gives the protein CASSSAGRGNTEAFF.

This clone came up a few times. V is TRBV9 and J is TRBJ2-5; 8 bases are shared with TRBD1. Trimming at V came to 0 bases and at J to 4 bases, leaving 5 bases not matched to a gene. Per the germline V gene, CDR1 is SGDLS and CDR2 is YYNGEE. The CDR3 extends over 15 amino acids. DNA for the CDR3: TGTGCCAGCAGCGTAGGGTCAGGGGGCGCAGAGACCCAGTACTTC. Amino acids: CASSVGSGGAETQYF.

The chain has TRBV6-8 and TRBJ1-2, with a tentative D call TRBD1 (5 bases). Germline V gene sequence: CDR1 MNHGY, CDR2 SAAAGT. Between the trimmed V and J ends, which lost 4 bases and 6 bases, there was a span of 18 bases. The CDR3 has 15 amino acids. CDR3 bases: TGTGCCAGCAGTTCTCAGGGAAAAGACTCTAATGGCTACACCTTC. The encoded protein is CASSSQGKDSNGYTF.

The V call is TRBV10-3, the J call TRBJ1-1; D ambiguous. The germline CDR1 and CDR2 sequences are ENHRY and SYGVKD. V lost 6 bases and J 1 base, leaving 9 bases between the germline ends. The CDR3 covers 13 residues. CDR3 in amino acids: CAISGPRNTEAFF. Here the CDR3 DNA reads TGTGCCATCAGCGGCCCCCGGAACACTGAAGCTTTCTTT.

Only one count was recorded for this clone. This chain uses TRBV11-2 with TRBJ1-2; D gene unclear. The V gene lost 0 bases and the J gene lost 8 bases, with 7 bases spanning the gap. The CDR3 is 12 residues long. Germline CDR1 and CDR2: SGHAT and FQNNGV. CDR3 nucleotides: TGTGCCAGCAGCTTAGATCGGAGGGGCTACACCTTC. This encodes CASSLDRRGYTF.

The rearrangement joins TRBV7-9 to TRBJ2-7, with D possibly matching TRBD2 (5 bases). The CDR3 totals 15 residues. V was clipped by 1 base and J by 0 bases, with 10 bases between them. Germline CDR1 and CDR2: SEHNR and FQNEAQ (reference sequence). The CDR3 reads CASSLESSRSYEQYF. The CDR3 DNA is TGTGCCAGCAGCTTAGAGTCTAGCCGCTCCTACGAGCAGTACTTC.

The V and J genes are TRBV9 and TRBJ2-3; no firm D call. The germline CDR1 and CDR2 sequences are SGDLS and YYNGEE. CDR3 length: 14 residues. The V gene lost 2 bases and the J gene lost 0 bases, with 7 bases spanning the gap. CDR3 sequence: CASSVDPSTDTQYF. The CDR3 nucleotides read TGTGCCAGCAGCGTTGACCCTAGCACAGATACGCAGTATTTT.

The V and J genes are TRBV6-5 and TRBJ2-3; a possible D gene is TRBD1 (5 bases). V was shortened by 6 bases and J by 2 bases, with 12 bases between the two germline ends. From germline, CDR1 is MNHEY and CDR2 SVGAGI. The CDR3 is made up of 14 amino acids. CDR3 nucleotide sequence: TGTGCCAGCAGGGTGGCAGGGTCCACAGATACGCAGTATTTT. Translated, it gives CASRVAGSTDTQYF.

The V and J genes are TRBV7-9 and TRBJ2-7, with D possibly matching TRBD2 (6 bases). The CDR3 spans 15 residues. CDR1 is SEHNR, CDR2 FQNEAQ, per germline (reference sequence). V dropped 1 base and J dropped 0 bases, with 10 bases sitting between them. CDR3 nucleotide sequence: TGTGCCAGCAGCTTAGAAAGCGGGCCCTCCTACGAGCAGTACTTC. Its protein product is CASSLESGPSYEQYF.

The chain joins TRBV6-5 to TRBJ1-1; D gene ambiguous. The CDR3 runs to 14 residues. Per the germline V gene, CDR1 is MNHEY and CDR2 is SVGAGI. Trimming took off 7 bases at V and 1 base at J, with 13 bases between the two ends. CDR3 amino acids: CASTVTHENTEAFF. In DNA form, the CDR3 reads TGTGCCAGCACTGTAACTCATGAGAACACTGAAGCTTTCTTT.

A single count supports this clone. The V gene is TRBV9, the J gene TRBJ1-2; the D gene is possibly TRBD1 (5 bases). The CDR3 consists of 12 residues. V dropped 4 bases and J dropped 4 bases, with 8 bases sitting between them. From germline, CDR1 is SGDLS and CDR2 YYNGEE. CDR3 residues: CASSIDSYGYTF. DNA of the CDR3: TGTGCCAGCAGCATTGACAGCTATGGCTACACCTTC. The full variable domain, rest sourced from reference TRBV9 and TRBJ1-2, is DSGVTQTPKHLITATGQRVTLRCSPRSGDLSVYWYQQSLDQGLQFLIQYYNGEERAKGNILERFSAQQFPDLHSELNLSSLELGDSALYFCASSIDSYGYTFGSGTRLTVV.

The genes are TRBV30 and TRBJ2-7; 7 bases are shared with TRBD1. CDR1 and CDR2 from the germline V gene are GTSNPN and SVGIG (reference sequence). The CDR3 sequence is 12 residues long. The J segment lost 4 bases and the V segment lost 3 bases, leaving 3 bases of the junction unmatched. The CDR3 region is CAWSPGQYEQYF. Written as DNA, the CDR3 is TGTGCCTGGAGCCCGGGACAGTACGAGCAGTACTTC. The full variable domain, its missing parts supplied by reference TRBV30 and TRBJ2-7, is SQTIHQWPATLVQPVGSPLSLECTVEGTSNPNLYWYRQAAGRGLQLLFYSVGIGQISSEVPQNLSASRPQDRQFILSSKKLLLSDSGFYLCAWSPGQYEQYFGPGTRLTVT.

V and J are TRBV9 and TRBJ2-5; TRBD1 aligns across 7 bases. V was clipped by 0 bases and J by 5 bases; unmatched bases: 7. This CDR3 has 15 residues. CDR1 and CDR2 (germline): SGDLS, YYNGEE. The CDR3 reads CASSVDSGGMETQYF. CDR3 nucleotide sequence: TGTGCCAGCAGCGTAGATTCAGGGGGAATGGAGACCCAGTACTTC.

CDR3 sequence (DNA): TGTGCCAGCAGCCTCCCGGACAGGGTATACCGTGGCTACACCTTC. The encoded protein is CASSLPDRVYRGYTF. This sequence joins TRBV7-2 and TRBJ1-2; TRBD1 agrees at 8 bases. CDR3 length equals 15 residues. The V gene end was trimmed by 5 bases and the J gene end by 7 bases; junction bases not matched to a gene: 12. Germline CDR1 SGHTA, CDR2 FQGNSA.

V gene TRBV27 combines with J gene TRBJ2-5; the match to TRBD1 covers 8 bases. Per the germline V gene, CDR1 is MNHEY and CDR2 is SMNVEV (reference sequence). Trimming cost V 5 bases and J 4 bases; bases outside gene matches: 15. This CDR3 has 17 amino acids. The CDR3: CASSLTRTGLTLETQYF. The CDR3 DNA sequence: TGTGCCAGCAGTCTAACACGGACAGGGTTAACCTTAGAGACCCAGTACTTC.

This clone was observed a handful of times. The chain links TRBV6-5 to TRBJ2-7, with 10 bases fitting TRBD2. V shed 3 bases, J shed 7 bases, and the junction held 3 bases outside the gene matches. CDR1 MNHEY and CDR2 SVGAGI come from the germline V gene. The CDR3 totals 13 residues. The CDR3 DNA sequence: TGTGCCAGCAGTTATAAGCGGGGGGGGGAGCAGTACTTC. As protein: CASSYKRGGEQYF.

V usage is TRBV14 and J usage is TRBJ1-6; no reliable D call. Germline assignment: CDR1 SGHDN and CDR2 FVKESK. This CDR3 spans 13 amino acids. V was shortened by 0 bases and J by 7 bases, with 4 bases between the two germline ends. CDR3 protein: CASSQDLNSPLHF. The CDR3 bases are TGTGCCAGCAGCCAAGATTTGAATTCACCCCTCCACTTT.

The V gene is TRBV7-6, the J gene TRBJ1-1; the D gene is possibly TRBD1 (5 bases). CDR1 SGHVS and CDR2 FNYEAQ come from the germline V gene. This CDR3 has 12 residues. The ends were cut back, 5 bases at V and 10 bases at J, with 14 bases in the middle. The DNA of the CDR3 is TGTGCCAGCAGCCCGGGGGAAGGGATAGCTTTCTTT. Protein product: CASSPGEGIAFF.

The chain couples TRBV19 to TRBJ2-2, with no clear D. Trimming left V 6 bases short and J 3 bases short, with 5 bases between. Germline assignment: CDR1 LNHDA and CDR2 SQIVND (reference sequence). The length of the CDR3 is 12 residues. The CDR3 here is CASSRDTGELFF. The CDR3, as DNA: TGTGCCAGTAGCCGAGACACCGGGGAGCTGTTTTTT.

The chain employs TRBV6-5 and TRBJ1-2; D ambiguous. Trimming left V 4 bases short and J 4 bases short, with 7 bases between. This CDR3 is 12 amino acids long. Germline lookup yields CDR1 MNHEY and CDR2 SVGAGI. The CDR3 nucleotides read TGTGCCAGCAGTTCCCATCGCTATGGCTACACCTTC. Translated, it gives CASSSHRYGYTF.

This chain connects TRBV11-2 to TRBJ2-7; the D is unclear. Germline-derived CDR1 and CDR2 are SGHAT and FQNNGV. V lost 5 bases to trimming and J lost 1 base, with 15 bases between them. The CDR3 is 15 residues long. The CDR3 reads CASSPNSLGSYEQYF. CDR3 coding DNA: TGTGCCAGCAGCCCAAACAGTCTAGGTTCCTACGAGCAGTACTTC.

This chain connects TRBV30 to TRBJ1-1; D perhaps matches TRBD1 (6 bases). V lost 4 bases to trimming and J lost 5 bases, with 14 bases between them. CDR3 length: 13 amino acids. CDR1 GTSNPN and CDR2 SVGIG come from the germline V gene (reference sequence). CDR3 amino acids: CAWTQGMGTEAFF. In DNA, the CDR3 is TGTGCCTGGACCCAGGGGATGGGGACTGAAGCTTTCTTT.

The chain couples TRBV30 to TRBJ1-3; D gene ambiguous. The CDR3 covers 13 residues. Trimming cost V 1 base and J 2 bases, with 6 bases left between them. Germline V gene sequence: CDR1 GTSNPN, CDR2 SVGIG (reference sequence). As DNA, the CDR3 is TGTGCCTGGAGTGGGGGAACTGGAAACACCATATATTTT. This codes for CAWSGGTGNTIYF.

This rearrangement joins TRBV7-8 to TRBJ1-6, with 10 positions matching TRBD1. This CDR3 is 15 amino acids long. J was trimmed by 10 bases and V by 1 base; bases with no gene match: 4. Germline V CDR1 and CDR2: SGHVS, FQNEAQ. The CDR3 loop is CASSLGDRGYSPLHF. The CDR3 region has the DNA TGTGCCAGCAGCTTAGGGGACAGGGGATACTCACCCCTCCACTTT.

The chain employs TRBV6-5 and TRBJ2-3; D perhaps matches TRBD1 (5 bases). Germline V gene data show CDR1 as MNHEY and CDR2 as SVGAGI. This CDR3 region has 16 residues. The ends were cut back, 2 bases at V and 5 bases at J, with 17 bases in the middle. The CDR3 DNA reads TGTGCCAGCAGTTACGGAGTGGTTTCAAGGGGAGATACGCAGTATTTT. Its translation: CASSYGVVSRGDTQYF.

V and J are TRBV2 and TRBJ1-5; TRBD1 matches 8 bases. The germline V gene encodes CDR1 SNHLY and CDR2 FYNNEI. The CDR3 has 14 residues. V trimming: 6 bases; J trimming: 6 bases; junction bases outside the gene matches: 7. The CDR3 DNA follows: TGTGCCAGCAGCGGCGGACAGGGCAGTCAGCCCCAGCATTTT. This encodes CASSGGQGSQPQHF.